Listed below are T cell receptor beta chains from one sample, sequenced in a study of human T cells and chemical hapten exposure. TCRdb ran MiXCR on the RACE reads and lists one entry per CDR3 protein. The repertoire holds approximately 370,000 distinct CDR3 sequences, with roughly 6% as singletons. Sequenced here: whole blood, sampled in connection with sensitization to the hapten diphenylcyclopropenone (DPC). All receptors derive from a woman aged 18 to 35 with alopecia areata. Some clones in this sample may be carry-over from other donors' samples. The CDR3 runs from the conserved cysteine through the conserved F or W. The D gene is left open where the match is weak. For some rows the clone size is stated as once, few or many, or as a class when expanded; others skip it.

CDR3 length	V gene	clone size	D gene	J gene	CDR3 protein	CDR3 DNA
16	TRBV20-1	many	TRBD2	TRBJ2-7	CSAGGVAGEITYEQYF	TGCAGTGCTGGTGGGGTAGCGGGGGAAATTACCTACGAGCAGTACTTC
18	TRBV4-3	-	TRBD2	TRBJ2-3	CASSQENPSGGNTDTQYF	TGCGCCAGCAGCCAAGAGAATCCCAGCGGGGGCAACACAGATACGCAGTATTTT
16	TRBV7-8	-	-	TRBJ2-3	CASSLRRGGGTDTQYF	TGTGCCAGCAGCCTAAGGAGGGGCGGGGGCACAGATACGCAGTATTTT
18	TRBV9	many	TRBD2	TRBJ2-3	CASSVVPGLAGSTDTQYF	TGTGCCAGCAGCGTAGTCCCAGGACTAGCGGGGAGCACAGATACGCAGTATTTT
18	TRBV13	many	-	TRBJ2-3	CASSLGTATGGATDTQYF	TGTGCCAGCAGCCTTGGGACAGCCACGGGGGGAGCCACAGATACGCAGTATTTT
12	TRBV10-3	many	-	TRBJ1-1	CAISGLNTEAFF	TGTGCCATCAGTGGGTTGAACACTGAAGCTTTCTTT
14	TRBV7-2	many	TRBD1	TRBJ1-1	CASSFNQGARSAFF	TGTGCCAGCAGCTTTAACCAGGGGGCGAGGAGCGCTTTCTTT
15	TRBV6-5	-	TRBD2	TRBJ2-1	CASRTSGGVYNEQFF	TGTGCCAGCAGGACTAGCGGGGGGGTTTACAATGAGCAGTTCTTC
16	TRBV6-2/TRBV6-3	many	TRBD2	TRBJ2-1	CASSYRSGALYNEQFF	TGTGCCAGCAGTTACCGGAGCGGGGCCCTCTACAATGAGCAGTTCTTC
15	TRBV7-9	few	-	TRBJ1-4	CASVPKGGTNEKLFF	TGTGCCAGCGTCCCAAAAGGAGGAACTAATGAAAAACTGTTTTTT
15	TRBV12-3/TRBV12-4	-	-	TRBJ2-3	CASSLGWRSTDTQYF	TGTGCCAGCAGCTTGGGATGGAGAAGCACAGATACGCAGTATTTT
14	TRBV6-5	many	TRBD1	TRBJ1-2	CASSRDRDTYGYTF	TGTGCCAGCAGCAGGGACAGGGACACCTATGGCTACACCTTC
12	TRBV7-9	-	TRBD1	TRBJ1-1	CASSLLDRGAFF	TGTGCCAGCAGCTTATTAGACAGGGGAGCTTTCTTT
13	TRBV29-1	many	TRBD1	TRBJ2-1	CSGETGGPQEQFF	TGCAGCGGCGAGACAGGGGGCCCCCAGGAGCAGTTCTTC
14	TRBV12-3/TRBV12-4	few	-	TRBJ1-1	CASSLRMSNTEAFF	TGTGCCAGCAGTTTACGCATGAGCAACACTGAAGCTTTCTTT
12	TRBV6-2/TRBV6-3	few	-	TRBJ2-3	CASRADKYTQYF	TGTGCCAGCAGGGCAGATAAGTATACGCAGTATTTT
13	TRBV12-3/TRBV12-4	many	TRBD2	TRBJ2-1	CASSGGTSDEQFF	TGTGCCAGCAGTGGCGGGACTAGCGACGAGCAGTTCTTC
14	TRBV2	few	-	TRBJ1-3	CASREESSGNTIYF	TGTGCCAGCAGGGAGGAGAGCTCTGGAAACACCATATATTTT
16	TRBV6-4	many	-	TRBJ2-6	CASSRGALTGANVLTF	TGTGCCAGCTCAAGGGGGGCCTTAACTGGGGCCAACGTCCTGACTTTC
13	TRBV5-1	-	-	TRBJ2-7	CASSSLPLGEQYF	TGCGCCAGCAGCTCGCTCCCTCTTGGCGAGCAGTACTTC
15	TRBV11-2	-	TRBD1	TRBJ1-1	CASSSYRGKVPEAFF	TGTGCCAGCAGCTCGTACAGGGGCAAGGTCCCTGAAGCTTTCTTT
15	TRBV2	few	-	TRBJ2-1	CASSVGGGPYNEQFF	TGTGCCAGCAGTGTGGGGGGGGGCCCCTACAATGAGCAGTTCTTC
16	TRBV6-6	many	-	TRBJ1-5	CASSRAGGYSNQPQHF	TGTGCCAGCAGTCGGGCTGGTGGCTATAGCAATCAGCCCCAGCATTTT
13	TRBV2	few	-	TRBJ1-3	CASSAAGGNTIYF	TGTGCCAGCAGCGCGGCTGGGGGAAACACCATATATTTT
16	TRBV7-8	many	-	TRBJ2-3	CASSWTDWALTDTQYF	TGTGCCAGCAGCTGGACGGACTGGGCCCTCACAGATACGCAGTATTTT
14	TRBV7-2	once	TRBD1	TRBJ1-2	CATHRGGLSYGYTF	TGTGCCACCCACAGGGGGGGGCTTAGCTATGGCTACACCTTC
16	TRBV15	many	TRBD2	TRBJ2-1	CATSGGIAGIYNEQFF	TGTGCCACCAGCGGGGGAATAGCGGGGATCTACAATGAGCAGTTCTTC
15	TRBV6-6	many	-	TRBJ1-5	CASNSGALGNQPQHF	TGTGCCAGCAATTCAGGTGCCTTGGGCAATCAGCCCCAGCATTTT
15	TRBV9	-	-	TRBJ1-5	CASSVGQNSNQPQHF	TGTGCCAGCAGCGTAGGCCAGAATAGCAATCAGCCCCAGCATTTT
13	TRBV7-2	-	-	TRBJ2-5	CASSRIPFLDPHF	TGTGCCAGCAGCCGCATACCGTTCTTAGACCCCCACTTC
16	TRBV24-1	few	-	TRBJ2-3	CATSGDPESSTDTQYF	TGTGCCACCAGTGGTGATCCGGAATCTAGCACAGATACGCAGTATTTT
15	TRBV25-1	few	TRBD1	TRBJ2-2	CASSEWGTGPGELFF	TGTGCCAGCAGTGAATGGGGGACAGGGCCCGGGGAGCTGTTTTTT
14	TRBV20-1	few	-	TRBJ1-3	CSASQESSGNTIYF	TGCAGTGCTTCACAGGAAAGCTCTGGAAACACCATATATTTT
15	TRBV5-5	many	-	TRBJ1-5	CASSLYPGLEQPQHF	TGTGCCAGCAGCTTGTATCCAGGGCTAGAACAGCCCCAGCATTTT
12	TRBV9	-	-	TRBJ1-5	CASGDGGRAQHF	TGTGCCAGTGGGGACGGGGGCCGCGCCCAGCATTTT
13	TRBV19	few	-	TRBJ1-2	CASSNGANYGYTF	TGTGCCAGTAGTAACGGAGCTAACTATGGCTACACCTTC
13	TRBV6-1	few	TRBD2	TRBJ2-1	CAGQTSGDRVQFF	TGTGCCGGCCAGACTAGCGGGGACCGGGTACAGTTCTTC
13	TRBV11-2	few	-	TRBJ2-3	CASTGDLTDTQYF	TGTGCCAGCACCGGGGACCTCACAGATACGCAGTATTTT
13	TRBV29-1	few	TRBD1	TRBJ1-2	CSAAGQGADGYTF	TGCAGCGCCGCGGGACAGGGGGCTGATGGCTACACCTTC
18	TRBV7-2	few	-	TRBJ1-2	CASSFAPRIRGGESGYTF	TGTGCCAGCAGCTTTGCACCCCGTATTCGGGGGGGGGAATCTGGCTACACCTTC
17	TRBV19	-	TRBD2	TRBJ2-1	CASSIDRTSGEYNEQFF	TGTGCCAGTAGTATAGATCGTACTAGCGGGGAATACAATGAGCAGTTCTTC
13	TRBV6-5	-	-	TRBJ1-6	CASRRTAISLLHF	TGTGCCAGCAGAAGGACAGCAATTTCACTCCTCCACTTT
14	TRBV12-3/TRBV12-4	few	-	TRBJ2-5	CASSLTGDLKTQYF	TGTGCCAGCAGTTTAACTGGGGATTTGAAGACCCAGTACTTC